These T cell receptor beta chains were read from a single sample in a study of shared clonotypes between healthy human individuals. The method was immunoSEQ multiplex PCR; TCRdb's version includes in-frame clones alone and lacks a portion of them. The data contain roughly 2,500,000 clones, 93% of them singletons. What was sequenced was naive CD4+ T cells from PBMCs. The receptors come from a young man in good health. Some clones in this sample may be carry-over from other donors' samples. CDR3s include the opening cysteine and the closing phenylalanine or tryptophan.

v_call,cdr3_aa
TRBV27,CASSFGLRGQAGYGYTF
TRBV28,CASRPPGQGFSYEQYF
TRBV29-1,CSAGQRAYEQYF
TRBV7-6,CASSLHLQTQYF
TRBV6-6,CASSPGGGNQPQHF
TRBV28,CASSYQRQGSNQPQHF
TRBV19,CASSTWENSNQPQHF
TRBV4-3,CASSQTASRTASNEKLFF
TRBV18,CASSRADRGFTYEQYF
TRBV6-5,CASVADSYNEQFF
TRBV7-2,CASSLEQGTYYEQYF
TRBV4-2,CASSPALGPRTF
TRBV11-2,CASSAAGGTDTQYF
TRBV5-1,CASSLASGDTQYF
TRBV2,CASSARRESLFF
TRBV27,CASSFTLRVAEAFF
TRBV6-1,CASTRRSSNTEAFF
TRBV6-5,CASSPHSQGDYGYTF
TRBV28,CASRRDRSRTEAFF
TRBV6-1,CASSDDPTTDTQYF
TRBV18,CASSSGQGAIEQYF
TRBV4-2,CASSLSSHDRELYEQYF
TRBV7-2,CASSLHAGAYEQYF
TRBV5-1,CASSFSGSYNEQFF
TRBV5-1,CASSQLTRAYEQYF
TRBV19,CASRGQGTRINQPQHF
TRBV4-3,CASSQDGQTDTQYF
TRBV28,CASSLLGNLYEQYF
TRBV5-1,CASRWGPSSGELFF
TRBV5-1,CASSPTGSGEKLFF
TRBV9,CASSVLAGGPYEQYF
TRBV6-6,CASRVFGGRSNQPQHF
TRBV30,CAWSVLWEQFF
TRBV9,CASSGRDRPNSPLHF
TRBV28,CASSLVWTGLGQPQHF
TRBV11-2,CASSGGQAEKLFF
TRBV28,CASRMDSSYGYTF
TRBV6-1,CASSGGTGSFGYTF
TRBV19,CASTPRTGAGNTIYF
TRBV2,CASSVGEETQYF
TRBV4-1,CASSLLLVAASYEQYF
TRBV21-1,CASSKVEDLDYGYTF